A selection of T cell receptor beta chains follows, all from one sample in a study of CD8+CD57+ T cells in acquired aplastic anemia. Each CDR3 protein is one row after TCRdb ran MiXCR on the reads. The table lists approximately 50,000 distinct CDR3 sequences, around two thirds of them singletons. The material sequenced was sorted CD4+, CD8+, or CD8+CD57+ T cells (not recorded which) from PBMCs. The receptors here all came from a human donor in good health, serving as a control. CDR3s include the opening cysteine and the closing phenylalanine or tryptophan. A D gene is named only where the DNA matches it firmly. Size tells how often a clone was seen (once, few, many) or the class of an expanded clone, and some rows leave it out.

V gene: TRBV15
D gene: TRBD1
J gene: TRBJ1-6
clone size: NA
CDR3 protein: CATCSVDRERSPLHF
CDR3 DNA: TGTGCCACCTGCAGCGTAGACAGGGAAAGATCACCCCTCCACTTT

V gene: TRBV15
D gene: NA
J gene: TRBJ2-7
clone size: NA
CDR3 protein: CATSRDSGGYVEQYF
CDR3 DNA: TGTGCCACCAGCAGAGATTCGGGGGGCTACGTCGAGCAGTACTTC

V gene: TRBV15
D gene: NA
J gene: TRBJ2-5
clone size: NA
CDR3 protein: CATPKEGSQETQYF
CDR3 DNA: TGTGCCACTCCTAAAGAGGGGAGCCAAGAGACCCAGTACTTC

V gene: TRBV25-1
D gene: NA
J gene: TRBJ1-6
clone size: NA
CDR3 protein: CASSIIPAGSGDSPLHF
CDR3 DNA: TGTGCCAGCAGTATCATCCCGGCAGGGAGTGGGGATTCACCCCTCCACTTT

V gene: TRBV25-1
D gene: NA
J gene: TRBJ2-1
clone size: many
CDR3 protein: CASSSPGDYNEQFF
CDR3 DNA: TGTGCCAGCAGTAGCCCGGGCGACTACAATGAGCAGTTCTTC

V gene: TRBV7-2
D gene: TRBD1
J gene: TRBJ2-7
clone size: NA
CDR3 protein: CASSLATGTYEQYF
CDR3 DNA: TGTGCCAGCAGCTTAGCGACAGGGACCTACGAGCAGTACTTC

V gene: TRBV9
D gene: NA
J gene: TRBJ1-2
clone size: NA
CDR3 protein: CASSGRTRVDGYTF
CDR3 DNA: TGTGCCAGCAGCGGCCGGACAAGGGTTGATGGCTACACCTTC

V gene: TRBV2
D gene: NA
J gene: TRBJ1-5
clone size: NA
CDR3 protein: CASIKDINSNQPQHF
CDR3 DNA: TGTGCCAGCATCAAGGACATCAATAGCAATCAGCCCCAGCATTTT

V gene: TRBV30
D gene: NA
J gene: TRBJ1-5
clone size: many
CDR3 protein: CAWRDSSNQPQHF
CDR3 DNA: TGTGCCTGGAGGGACAGTAGCAATCAGCCCCAGCATTTT

V gene: TRBV6-5
D gene: NA
J gene: TRBJ1-1
clone size: many
CDR3 protein: CASSSRLNTEAFF
CDR3 DNA: TGTGCCAGCAGCTCCCGATTGAACACTGAAGCTTTCTTT

V gene: TRBV4-1
D gene: NA
J gene: TRBJ1-2
clone size: many
CDR3 protein: CASRGQVNGYTF
CDR3 DNA: TGCGCCAGCAGAGGGCAGGTGAATGGCTACACCTTC

V gene: TRBV20-1
D gene: NA
J gene: TRBJ2-3
clone size: NA
CDR3 protein: CSARGPLLDTDTQYF
CDR3 DNA: TGCAGTGCTAGAGGACCCCTCCTGGACACAGATACGCAGTATTTT

V gene: TRBV20-1
D gene: NA
J gene: TRBJ1-3
clone size: NA
CDR3 protein: CSARALGHTGNTIYF
CDR3 DNA: TGCAGTGCTAGGGCCCTGGGACACACTGGAAACACCATATATTTT

V gene: TRBV7-9
D gene: TRBD1
J gene: TRBJ1-2
clone size: medium-sized
CDR3 protein: CASSPGQGAFGYTF
CDR3 DNA: TGTGCCAGCAGCCCAGGACAGGGGGCTTTTGGCTACACCTTC

V gene: TRBV20-1
D gene: NA
J gene: TRBJ2-7
clone size: NA
CDR3 protein: CSATPLYEQYF
CDR3 DNA: TGCAGTGCTACCCCTTTGTACGAGCAGTACTTC